The present entry profiles one TCR beta chain with its context. These data come from a study of blood T cells in healthy people across ages. Study at large: Using template switching, researchers captured about one barcoded beta molecule for each two T cells.

Sample-barcoded 5' priming and a J-beta primer mix drove a second PCR of about 6 to 12 cycles. Each CDR3 protein gets one entry after TCRdb re-called the 5' RACE reads with MiXCR. The sample has some 920,000 distinct CDR3 sequences, roughly 51% seen once; the top ten hold about 20%. Germline CDR1 SGHTA, CDR2 FQGNSA. CDR3 length: 15 residues. Trimming stripped 5 bases from V and 4 bases from J, with 18 bases between. The receptor comes from a woman aged 60-75 years in good health. Sequencing was carried out using blood. The J gene is TRBJ2-7, the V gene TRBV7-2, with D possibly matching TRBD2 (6 bases). The CDR3 spells CASSHGGLTPYEQYF. The CDR3 DNA reads TGTGCCAGCAGCCACGGGGGACTCACCCCTTACGAGCAGTACTTC.